The clone carrying this T cell receptor beta chain came up a few times. The antigen is undetermined. TCRdb analysed the RT-PCR reads with MiXCR anew, one entry per CDR3 protein. Of around 490,000 distinct CDR3 sequences listed, less than 10% were seen once; the top ten hold 13%. The CDR3 totals 15 residues. Trimming left V 6 bases short and J 1 base short, with 14 bases between. The sample comes from a study of response to subunit inactivated influenza vaccine. Findings of the study overall: Researchers suggested that each seasonal influenza vaccination recruits few new T cells.

This sample comprised PBMCs from blood, obtained about 23 months after vaccination. This TCR derives from a man between 50 and 75 years old who received an inactivated influenza vaccine. This chain joins TRBV12-3 or TRBV12-4 and TRBJ2-3; D possibly corresponds to TRBD2 (5 bases). The CDR3 nucleotides are TGTGCCAGCAGGCATTATGGAGGCGGCACAGATACGCAGTATTTT. It encodes CASRHYGGGTDTQYF.